A single T cell receptor beta chain is shown here with its context. Its antigen remains unidentified. A much larger clone sits a single nucleotide away, making a read error possible. The source of the sample is a study of tumor and adjacent non-tumor tissue in lung cancer. A modified ARM-PCR protocol with three rounds of nested PCR amplified TCRbeta. TCRdb called the multiplex PCR reads again in MiXCR, with one record for every CDR3 protein. The table includes around 140,000 distinct CDR3 sequences, around 66% detected once. Broader study findings: Compared with tumor, normal lung showed significantly lower TCR diversity.

The template was RNA from unsorted bulk tissue. This CDR3 has 12 residues. The V segment lost 4 bases and the J segment 12 bases; nucleotides outside the gene matches: 6. CDR1 is SGHAT, CDR2 FQNNGV, per germline. This TCR derives from a man aged 60-69 years with small cell lung cancer. The chain is built from TRBV11-2 and TRBJ2-1, with 7 bases fitting TRBD2. Sequenced material: lung tumor tissue. CDR3 in DNA: TGTGCCAGCAGCTCCCCGGGAGGACGGCAGTTCTTC. Protein product: CASSSPGGRQFF.